Shown below are 10 T cell receptor beta chains from a single sample sequenced in a study of PD-L1 blockade in urothelial cancer. Sequencing used immunoSEQ multiplex PCR; TCRdb keeps in-frame clones, though not all of them. The top ten hold 9% to 9.5% of the sample, which has more than 80,000 clones, 82% seen once. Sequencing used PBMCs, obtained around atezolizumab (anti-PD-L1) treatment. The receptors come from a man between 65 and 85 years old with urothelial cancer.

The V and J genes are TRBV10-3 and TRBJ1-2, with no clear D. Germline V gene lookup returns CDR1 ENHRY and CDR2 SYGVKD. Trimming removed 0 bases at V and 3 bases at J, with 5 bases between. The CDR3 is 13 amino acids. The CDR3 region is CAISESEDYGYTF. In DNA, the CDR3 is TGTGCCATCAGTGAGTCCGAGGACTATGGCTACACCTTC.

The chain links TRBV2 to TRBJ1-6, with D unresolved. Germline assignment: CDR1 SNHLY and CDR2 FYNNEI. Trimming left V 6 bases short and J 7 bases short, with 4 bases between. The CDR3 consists of 11 residues. The DNA of the CDR3 is TGTGCCAGCAGGCTAAATTCACCCCTCCACTTT. Protein product: CASRLNSPLHF. Combining the CDR3 with reference TRBV2 and TRBJ1-6 gives the whole variable domain EPEVTQTPSHQVTQMGQEVILRCVPISNHLYFYWYRQILGQKVEFLVSFYNNEISEKSEIFDDQFSVERPDGSNFTLKIRSTKLEDSAMYFCASRLNSPLHFGNGTRLTVT.

J is TRBJ1-1 and V is TRBV6-1; D not certain. Trimming took off 3 bases at V and 0 bases at J, with 8 bases between the two ends. From germline, CDR1 is MNHNS and CDR2 SASEGT. The CDR3 runs 14 residues. In DNA, the CDR3 is TGTGCCAGCAGTGATCGAGCCGTGAACACTGAAGCTTTCTTT. Translation gives CASSDRAVNTEAFF.

This clone was detected only once. V is TRBV27 and J is TRBJ2-3; D perhaps matches TRBD1 (5 bases). The CDR3 runs 12 residues. CDR1 is MNHEY and CDR2 is SMNVEV in the germline V gene (reference sequence). V dropped 5 bases and J dropped 14 bases, with 17 bases sitting between them. The DNA of the CDR3 is TGTGCCAGCAGTCCCGATGTGGGGCCGCTGTATTTT. It encodes CASSPDVGPLYF.

The chain uses TRBV5-1 and TRBJ2-3; 10 bases agree with TRBD2. The CDR3 is made up of 16 amino acids. CDR1 is SGHRS and CDR2 is YFSETQ in the germline V gene. The ends lost 0 bases at V and 6 bases at J; junction bases unmatched: 7. CDR3 in DNA: TGCGCCAGCAGCTTGGATTCCGGGACTAGCGTGGATACGCAGTATTTT. This gives the protein CASSLDSGTSVDTQYF.

CDR3 DNA sequence: TGTGCCAGTAGTATTTTAGGGGACTATGGCTACACCTTC. It is translated as CASSILGDYGYTF. The V and J genes are TRBV19 and TRBJ1-2; a weak D match, TRBD1 (5 bases). The CDR3 has 13 residues. Germline-derived CDR1 and CDR2 are LNHDA and SQIVND (reference sequence). V was trimmed by 3 bases and J by 3 bases, leaving 8 bases between them.

Only a few counts were recorded for this clone. The rearrangement joins TRBV9 to TRBJ1-6; D remains unclear. The CDR3 is made up of 17 amino acids. In germline, CDR1 is SGDLS, CDR2 YYNGEE. The V and J ends lost 4 bases and 0 bases respectively, with 14 bases between them. The CDR3 sequence: CASSPHGTLSYNSPLHF. CDR3 sequence (DNA): TGTGCCAGCAGCCCCCATGGTACTCTCTCCTATAATTCACCCCTCCACTTT.

The chain couples TRBV18 to TRBJ1-5, with 7 positions matching TRBD1. The J segment lost 7 bases and the V segment lost 0 bases, leaving 6 bases of the junction unmatched. The CDR3 length is 15 residues. CDR1 and CDR2 from the germline V gene are KGHSH and LQKENI. CDR3 region: CASSPPQGGDQPQHF. The CDR3 bases are TGTGCCAGCTCACCACCGCAGGGGGGCGACCAGCCCCAGCATTTT.

V is TRBV5-5 and J is TRBJ1-5; no firm D call. V was shortened by 0 bases and J by 2 bases, with 12 bases between the two germline ends. This CDR3 region has 16 residues. The germline V gene encodes CDR1 SGHKS and CDR2 YYEKEE (reference sequence). CDR3 sequence: CASSLETGEGNQPQHF. For the CDR3, the DNA is TGTGCCAGCAGCTTGGAAACGGGAGAGGGCAATCAGCCCCAGCATTTT.

This sequence joins TRBV30 and TRBJ2-5; 12 bases map to TRBD2. CDR3 length: 16 amino acids. The germline gives CDR1 GTSNPN, CDR2 SVGIG (reference sequence). V trimming: 5 bases; J trimming: 5 bases; junction bases outside the gene matches: 12. In DNA form, the CDR3 reads TGTGCCTGGGACCCCGGGACTAGCGGGTTAGGGGAGACCCAGTACTTC. Its translation is CAWDPGTSGLGETQYF.